Listed here are 29 T cell receptor beta chains from one sample, sequenced in a study of spatial heterogeneity in lung cancer. Via MiXCR, TCRdb re-called the 5' RACE reads, giving one row per CDR3 protein. Here the sample spans 20,000 to 25,000 distinct CDR3 sequences, around 9.7% being singletons. The time point here: blood at routine non-recurrence follow-up after resection. Sample: PBMCs, taken at follow-up. All receptors come from a male donor with early-stage non-small cell lung cancer.

This clonotype has at least ten counts. V is TRBV7-2 and J is TRBJ1-4; D perhaps matches TRBD1 (6 bases). The CDR3 has 18 residues. Germline V lookup: CDR1 SGHTA, CDR2 FQGNSA. Trimming took 2 bases from V and 8 from J, leaving 24 bases between them. DNA for the CDR3: TGTGCCAGCAGCTTATCGGGGCCAGAACAGGGAGGAGGAGAAAAACTGTTTTTT. It is translated as CASSLSGPEQGGGEKLFF.

In this sample, this clonotype turned up many times. The chain links TRBV6-6 to TRBJ2-7; maybe TRBD1 (6 bases). Trimming stripped 4 bases from V and 2 bases from J, with 12 bases between. CDR1 MNHNY and CDR2 SVGAGI come from the germline V gene (reference sequence). The CDR3 spans 14 residues. The CDR3 protein is CASSSPTGTYEQYF. CDR3 nucleotides: TGTGCCAGCAGTTCCCCGACAGGAACCTACGAGCAGTACTTC.

This clonotype was observed once. The junction differs from germline at one of its ends, possibly a read error. The chain combines TRBV29-1 with TRBJ2-3, with 10 bases aligning to TRBD1. The CDR3 covers 14 residues. Germline V gene data show CDR1 as SQVTM and CDR2 as ANQGSEA. DNA for the CDR3: TGCAGCGTTAAAGACAGGGGGCAGAGGGATACGCAGTATTTT. Encoded protein: CSVKDRGQRDTQYF.

The genes are TRBV20-1 and TRBJ2-7, with D perhaps matching TRBD1 or TRBD2 (6 bases each). V dropped 3 bases and J dropped 6 bases, with 12 bases sitting between them. The CDR3 covers 12 residues. Germline V gives CDR1 DFQATT, CDR2 SNEGSKA (reference sequence). CDR3 in DNA: TGCAGTGCTAGGGGGGGCCGATCCGAGCAGTACTTC. Amino acid sequence: CSARGGRSEQYF.

This clonotype qualifies as medium-sized. The V gene is TRBV4-3, the J gene TRBJ2-7; a possible D gene is TRBD2 (6 bases). The V gene's germline CDR1 is LGHNA and CDR2 YSLEER. This CDR3 has 16 amino acids. The V gene lost 0 bases and the J gene lost 6 bases, with 18 bases spanning the gap. CDR3: CASSQDMGPHGSEQYF. The DNA for the CDR3 is TGCGCCAGCAGCCAAGATATGGGGCCCCACGGGAGCGAGCAGTACTTC.

A few counts support this clonotype. The rearrangement joins TRBV20-1 to TRBJ2-1; 11 bases line up with TRBD2. The CDR3 totals 19 residues. Germline CDR1 DFQATT, CDR2 SNEGSKA (reference sequence). With 0 bases clipped from V and 3 bases from J, the junction kept 13 bases outside the gene matches. The CDR3 spells CSARDPSGTSGTYYNEQFF. The CDR3 DNA reads as TGCAGTGCTAGAGATCCCAGCGGGACTAGCGGAACATACTACAATGAGCAGTTCTTC.

This clonotype was detected many times. The V gene is TRBV7-8, the J gene TRBJ2-3; possible D gene TRBD1, 6 bases. The CDR3 runs 15 residues. Germline V lookup: CDR1 SGHVS, CDR2 FQNEAQ. V shed 5 bases and J shed 6 bases, with 18 bases lying between them. The CDR3 sequence is CASSPRGQITDTQYF. As DNA, the CDR3 is TGTGCCAGCAGCCCAAGGGGACAAATCACTGATACGCAGTATTTT.

There are many counts of this clonotype. The CDR3 nucleotides read TGTGCCAGCAGTTCCCTTCCCTGGAGCGGGGGGTACAATGAGCAGTTCTTC. The encoded protein is CASSSLPWSGGYNEQFF. V usage is TRBV28 and J usage is TRBJ2-1; TRBD2 aligns across 9 bases. Losses at the gene ends were 4 bases for V and 4 bases for J; bases not matched to a gene: 11. Germline V gene data show CDR1 as MDHEN and CDR2 as SYDVKM. There are 17 residues in the CDR3.

This chain connects TRBV18 to TRBJ1-4; 10 bases agree with TRBD1. Germline lookup yields CDR1 KGHSH and CDR2 LQKENI. V shed 3 bases, J shed 7 bases, and the junction held 5 bases outside the gene matches. This CDR3 spans 15 amino acids. In DNA form, the CDR3 reads TGTGCCAGCTCACCTAGGACAGGGGGGCTTGAAAAACTGTTTTTT. It specifies CASSPRTGGLEKLFF. The full variable domain, with the rest looked up from reference TRBV18 and TRBJ1-4, is NAGVMQNPRHLVRRRGQEARLRCSPMKGHSHVYWYRQLPEEGLKFMVYLQKENIIDESGMPKERFSAEFPKEGPSILRIQQVVRGDSAAYFCASSPRTGGLEKLFFGSGTQLSVL.

At least ten counts were recorded for this clonotype. The chain uses TRBV20-1 and TRBJ1-1; 10 bases map to TRBD1. Germline V gene sequence: CDR1 DFQATT, CDR2 SNEGSKA (reference sequence). J lost 3 bases, V lost 0 bases, and 1 base had no gene match. This CDR3 region has 14 residues. Here the CDR3 DNA reads TGCAGTGCTAGAGAAGGGACAGGGGACACTGAAGCTTTCTTT. It is translated as CSAREGTGDTEAFF.

This clonotype appeared a few times. In DNA, the CDR3 is TGCAGTGCTAGAGCGACTTTAGGGGGAGCGTACGAGCAGTACTTC. Its translation: CSARATLGGAYEQYF. The genes are TRBV20-1 and TRBJ2-7; D possibly corresponds to TRBD1 (6 bases). Germline CDR1 reads DFQATT; CDR2 reads SNEGSKA (reference sequence). V lost 1 base and J lost 4, with 17 bases in between. The CDR3 extends over 15 amino acids.

J is TRBJ1-5 and V is TRBV6-5; 7 bases map to TRBD1. V trimming: 7 bases; J trimming: 3 bases; junction bases outside the gene matches: 9. The CDR3 loop spans 15 amino acids. In germline, CDR1 is MNHEY, CDR2 SVGAGI. The CDR3 DNA reads as TGTGCCAGCAAGCAACAGGGGTCGATCAATCAGCCCCAGCATTTT. Its translation is CASKQQGSINQPQHF.

This clonotype was recorded many times. This chain uses TRBV7-9 with TRBJ2-3; no firm D call. The V and J ends lost 3 bases and 6 bases respectively, with 7 bases between them. Germline loops: CDR1 SEHNR, CDR2 FQNEAQ (reference sequence). CDR3 length: 12 residues. The CDR3 nucleotides are TGTGCCAGCAGCTTCATTGCGGATACGCAGTATTTT. As protein: CASSFIADTQYF.

This clonotype was detected ten times or more. The rearrangement joins TRBV5-1 to TRBJ2-1, with D tentatively TRBD1 or TRBD2 (6 bases each). Germline V gives CDR1 SGHRS, CDR2 YFSETQ. CDR3 length equals 14 residues. The germline V and J ends were trimmed by 2 bases and 8 bases, with 14 bases remaining between them. As DNA, the CDR3 is TGCGCCAGCAGCTTCACGGGGGCCGGGGATGAGCAGTTCTTC. Translated: CASSFTGAGDEQFF.

This clonotype was observed at least ten times. The rearrangement joins TRBV4-3 to TRBJ1-1, with 8 bases matching TRBD1. Germline CDR1 LGHNA, CDR2 YSLEER. V trimming: 0 bases; J trimming: 5 bases; junction bases outside the gene matches: 8. This CDR3 region has 16 residues. The CDR3 bases are TGCGCCAGCAGCCAAGACCCTACAGGGGGTAGGACTGAAGCTTTCTTT. Encoded protein: CASSQDPTGGRTEAFF.

This clonotype came up many times. V and J are TRBV19 and TRBJ2-2, with 12 bases fitting TRBD1. Germline V gene data show CDR1 as LNHDA and CDR2 as SQIVND (reference sequence). The CDR3 runs to 14 residues. The V segment lost 10 bases and the J segment 5 bases; nucleotides outside the gene matches: 5. For the CDR3, the DNA is TGTGCCACCGGGGACAGGGGGCGAACCGGGGAGCTGTTTTTT. It codes for CATGDRGRTGELFF.

Written as DNA, the CDR3 is TGTGCCAGTAGTGCGCACACCCCAACCAACAATGAGCAGTTCTTC. Its translation: CASSAHTPTNNEQFF. The chain carries TRBV19 and TRBJ2-1, with D unclear. There are 15 residues in the CDR3. Deletions cut 5 bases from V and 5 bases from J, with 16 bases between. Germline V gives CDR1 LNHDA, CDR2 SQIVND (reference sequence).

Sample share makes this clonotype medium-sized. The chain is built from TRBV4-1 and TRBJ1-1; D possibly corresponds to TRBD1 (5 bases). The V gene lost 0 bases and the J gene lost 4 bases, with 12 bases spanning the gap. The germline V gene has CDR1 MGHRA and CDR2 YSYEKL. The CDR3 covers 15 residues. CDR3 DNA sequence: TGCGCCAGCAGCCAAGAATGGATTGGGGGCACTGAAGCTTTCTTT. It translates to CASSQEWIGGTEAFF.

This sequence joins TRBV2 and TRBJ1-2; 8 bases are shared with TRBD1. Germline V gives CDR1 SNHLY, CDR2 FYNNEI. With V trimmed by 4 bases and J by 8 bases, 9 bases remained unmatched. The length of the CDR3 is 14 residues. The chain's CDR3 is CASSARTGFSGYTF. The CDR3 bases are TGTGCCAGCAGTGCGCGGACAGGGTTCAGCGGCTACACCTTC. The whole variable domain, remainder taken from reference TRBV2 and TRBJ1-2, is EPEVTQTPSHQVTQMGQEVILRCVPISNHLYFYWYRQILGQKVEFLVSFYNNEISEKSEIFDDQFSVERPDGSNFTLKIRSTKLEDSAMYFCASSARTGFSGYTFGSGTRLTVV.

This chain links TRBV13 with TRBJ1-1; D possibly corresponds to TRBD1 (6 bases). V gave up 2 bases and J gave up 4 bases, with 11 bases separating them. The germline V gene encodes CDR1 PRHDT and CDR2 FYEKMQ (reference sequence). The CDR3 covers 14 residues. CDR3 coding DNA: TGTGCCAGCAGCTTAATGGGGGGCCGCACTGAAGCTTTCTTT. As protein: CASSLMGGRTEAFF.

The chain uses TRBV28 and TRBJ1-3; D perhaps matches TRBD1 (6 bases). CDR1 is MDHEN, CDR2 SYDVKM, per germline. The CDR3 is made up of 15 amino acids. Trimming took off 4 bases at V and 0 bases at J, with 10 bases between the two ends. The CDR3 DNA reads TGTGCCAGCAGTTCGGACAGTTACTCTGGAAACACCATATATTTT. This translates into CASSSDSYSGNTIYF.

This clonotype was observed many times. The genes are TRBV10-2 and TRBJ2-5; D not resolved. Germline-derived CDR1 and CDR2 are WSHSY and SAAADI. CDR3 length: 12 amino acids. Trimming left V 6 bases short and J 0 bases short, with 5 bases between. The CDR3, as DNA: TGCGCCAGCAGCGCAGACCAAGAGACCCAGTACTTC. Its protein product is CASSADQETQYF.

This clonotype has ten or more counts. This chain uses TRBV10-3 with TRBJ2-2; 11 bases are a match to TRBD1. This CDR3 is 14 amino acids long. Unmatched junction bases numbered 7, after V lost 7 bases and J lost 9 bases. The V gene's germline CDR1 is ENHRY and CDR2 SYGVKD. The CDR3: CAINPGQGDRELFF. The DNA for the CDR3 is TGTGCCATCAACCCGGGACAGGGGGACAGGGAGCTGTTTTTT.

There are a few counts of this clonotype. The rearrangement joins TRBV24-1 to TRBJ1-2, with D maybe TRBD1 (5 bases). CDR1 is KGHDR and CDR2 is SFDVKD in the germline V gene. The length of the CDR3 is 14 residues. Trimming took off 8 bases at V and 4 bases at J, with 16 bases between the two ends. CDR3 coding DNA: TGTGCCACCACCCCCCTTCACAGGAGCTATGGCTACACCTTC. Its protein product is CATTPLHRSYGYTF.

This clonotype showed up many times. The CDR3 sequence: CSVLTGRKLFF. The DNA of the CDR3 is TGCAGCGTTTTGACAGGGAGGAAGCTGTTTTTT. The gene calls are TRBV29-1 and TRBJ2-2; a possible D gene is TRBD1 (7 bases). Trimming stripped 5 bases from V and 12 bases from J, with 13 bases between. This CDR3 is built from 11 residues. Germline loops: CDR1 SQVTM, CDR2 ANQGSEA.

The rearrangement uses TRBV29-1 and TRBJ2-3; D is ambiguous. The germline V gene encodes CDR1 SQVTM and CDR2 ANQGSEA. The CDR3 sequence is 12 residues long. V lost 7 bases to trimming and J lost 0 bases, with 8 bases between them. DNA for the CDR3: TGCAGCGCCGAGGAGAGCACAGATACGCAGTATTTT. This codes for CSAEESTDTQYF.

The chain carries TRBV7-2 and TRBJ2-7; possible D gene TRBD1, 6 bases. The V gene lost 5 bases and the J gene lost 0 bases, with 11 bases spanning the gap. The germline V gene encodes CDR1 SGHTA and CDR2 FQGNSA. The CDR3 is 14 amino acids. This CDR3 is CASSRTGSSYEQYF. Written as DNA, the CDR3 is TGTGCCAGCAGCCGTACAGGGAGCTCCTACGAGCAGTACTTC. Full variable domain (outside the CDR3, taken from reference TRBV7-2 and TRBJ2-7): GAGVSQSPSNKVTEKGKDVELRCDPISGHTALYWYRQSLGQGLEFLIYFQGNSAPDKSGLPSDRFSAERTGGSVSTLTIQRTQQEDSAVYLCASSRTGSSYEQYFGPGTRLTVT.

V and J are TRBV6-6 and TRBJ2-1, with D perhaps matching TRBD1 (5 bases). CDR3 length equals 15 residues. Germline V gives CDR1 MNHNY, CDR2 SVGAGI (reference sequence). The V gene lost 2 bases and the J gene lost 1 base, with 9 bases spanning the gap. The CDR3 is CASSYPGLSYNEQFF. CDR3 in DNA: TGTGCCAGCAGTTACCCAGGGTTATCCTACAATGAGCAGTTCTTC.

This clonotype has more than one count but fewer than ten. The rearrangement links TRBV5-1 to TRBJ1-2; 10 bases match TRBD1. The CDR3 runs 16 residues. Germline V gives CDR1 SGHRS, CDR2 YFSETQ. The ends lost 5 bases at V and 2 bases at J; junction bases unmatched: 9. The CDR3 here is CASSMGQGKTNYGYTF. The CDR3 coding sequence is TGCGCCAGCAGTATGGGACAGGGGAAGACAAACTATGGCTACACCTTC.